The source of this TCR beta chain is a study of blood T cell repertoires in COVID-19. Study-wide context: The United States, Italy and Spain provided the acute and convalescent COVID-19 samples. PBMCs, B-cell-depleted T cells, or T cells were the source of the cDNA or gDNA that made up the material.

The germline V gene encodes CDR1 SGHTA and CDR2 FQGNSA. The CDR3 has 15 residues. Trimming cost V 1 base and J 8 bases, with 14 bases left between them. In the source study's methods: Estimates of nucleated cell counts were drawn from the amplification of reference gene primers. Assay used: immunoSEQ multiplex PCR; TCRdb lists only in-frame clones, some missing. V, J and clone size are those of that table, while D and trimming were read from the DNA. This table holds about 160,000 clones, roughly 79% found once. The sequenced sample consisted of peripheral blood. The V and J genes are TRBV7-2 and TRBJ1-4; possibly TRBD1 for D (6 bases). This clonotype originated in a woman aged 80 or over with acute or convalescent COVID-19. CDR3 loop: CASSLVRGAGEKLFF. For the CDR3, the DNA is TGTGCCAGCAGCTTAGTTCGGGGGGCAGGGGAAAAACTGTTTTTT.